Below, 20 T cell receptor beta chains from the same sample are listed, as sequenced in a study of cytomegalovirus exposure and HLA in healthy donors. The PCR used 60 Vbeta and 13 Jbeta primers. Data came from immunoSEQ multiplex PCR; TCRdb stores just in-frame clones and leaves some out. The sample holds 85,000 to 100,000 clones, 55% to 75% seen once. The material sequenced was PBMCs. Source of these receptors: a man in his fifties or sixties in good health and CMV-seronegative.

V usage is TRBV29-1 and J usage is TRBJ2-5, with TRBD2 identical over 10 bases. The CDR3 is 16 residues long. Germline V lookup: CDR1 SQVTM, CDR2 ANQGSEA. With V trimmed by 5 bases and J by 6 bases, 15 bases remained unmatched. DNA of the CDR3: TGCAGCGTTACCTCGATGTCTAGCGGGAGTTCGAAGACCCAGTACTTC. Its translation: CSVTSMSSGSSKTQYF. Full variable domain (remainder filled in from reference TRBV29-1 and TRBJ2-5): SAVISQKPSRDICQRGTSLTIQCQVDSQVTMMFWYRQQPGQSLTLIATANQGSEATYESGFVIDKFPISRPNLTFSTLTVSNMSPEDSSIYLCSVTSMSSGSSKTQYFGPGTRLLVL.

This clone was found once. This rearrangement joins TRBV5-1 to TRBJ2-3, with a tentative D call TRBD1 (6 bases). V was pared by 5 bases and J by 4 bases, with 17 bases between. Germline V lookup: CDR1 SGHRS, CDR2 YFSETQ. This CDR3 has 15 amino acids. The CDR3 DNA sequence: TGCGCCAGCAGGAAGGGACACCCCGTTCCAGATACGCAGTATTTT. It yields the protein CASRKGHPVPDTQYF.

This chain connects TRBV5-4 to TRBJ1-1; D possibly corresponds to TRBD1 (5 bases). The V and J ends lost 0 bases and 1 base respectively, with 16 bases between them. The CDR3 totals 17 residues. The germline V gene has CDR1 SGHNT and CDR2 YYREEE (reference sequence). CDR3 sequence (DNA): TGTGCCAGCAGCTTGGGACCCCTCGGAAGGGGGAACACTGAAGCTTTCTTT. Translation: CASSLGPLGRGNTEAFF. Filled out from reference TRBV5-4 and TRBJ1-1, the complete variable domain reads ETGVTQSPTHLIKTRGQQVTLRCSSQSGHNTVSWYQQALGQGPQFIFQYYREEENGRGNFPPRFSGLQFPNYSSELNVNALELDDSALYLCASSLGPLGRGNTEAFFGQGTRLTVV.

This rearrangement joins TRBV6-6 to TRBJ2-5; a weak D match, TRBD1 (6 bases). The V gene's germline CDR1 is MNHNY and CDR2 SVGAGI (reference sequence). CDR3 length: 14 amino acids. The V end lost 6 bases, the J end lost 5 bases, and 16 bases lay between the germline ends. The CDR3 region is CASSKGLRGETQYF. For the CDR3, the DNA is TGTGCCAGCAGCAAAGGACTGAGGGGGGAGACCCAGTACTTC.

The V gene is TRBV7-3, the J gene TRBJ1-5; D not certain. The V end was cut by 8 bases, the J end by 0 bases, with 14 bases between. Germline values: CDR1 SGHTA, CDR2 FQGTGA. The CDR3 sequence is 15 residues long. The CDR3 sequence: CASPKEDYSNQPQHF. Written as DNA, the CDR3 is TGTGCCAGCCCTAAGGAGGATTATAGCAATCAGCCCCAGCATTTT.

The chain links TRBV10-3 to TRBJ2-2, with TRBD2 matching over 12 bases. The germline V gene has CDR1 ENHRY and CDR2 SYGVKD. The CDR3 has 14 amino acids. The V segment lost 5 bases and the J segment 10 bases; nucleotides outside the gene matches: 5. The CDR3 region has the DNA TGTGCCATCAGTATGGGACTAGCGGGTGTGGAGCTGTTTTTT. It codes for CAISMGLAGVELFF.

The chain is built from TRBV11-3 and TRBJ2-5; 8 nucleotides agree with TRBD2. CDR1 is SGHNT and CDR2 is YENEEA in the germline V gene. This CDR3 contains 15 residues. The junction had 10 bases not matched to a gene; V was cut back by 5 bases and J by 5 bases. The CDR3: CASSHGSGSPETQYF. In DNA, the CDR3 is TGTGCCAGCAGCCACGGGAGCGGGAGTCCGGAGACCCAGTACTTC.

The table lists this clone with a few counts. The chain has TRBV4-3 and TRBJ2-1, with 10 bases matching TRBD2. Trimming removed 5 bases from V and 5 bases from J; junction bases left unmatched: 21. The length of the CDR3 is 20 residues. CDR1 LGHNA and CDR2 YSLEER come from the germline V gene. The CDR3 loop is CASSSRWASGSHTMDNEQFF. CDR3 bases: TGCGCCAGCAGCTCAAGGTGGGCTAGCGGGAGTCATACAATGGACAATGAGCAGTTCTTC.

The chain joins TRBV10-3 to TRBJ2-3; TRBD2 agrees at 8 bases. J gave up 10 bases and V 0 bases, and 9 bases lay outside the gene matches. CDR3 length: 15 residues. CDR1 is ENHRY and CDR2 is SYGVKD in the germline V gene. CDR3 residues: CAISESSGGARSQYF. CDR3 in DNA: TGTGCCATCAGTGAGTCGAGCGGGGGCGCAAGATCGCAGTATTTT.

This clone was picked up one time. The chain couples TRBV4-2 to TRBJ2-2; TRBD2 matches at 10 bases. Germline V gene lookup returns CDR1 LGHNA and CDR2 YNFKEQ. CDR3 size: 16 residues. V lost 2 bases and J lost 3; bases outside the gene matches: 3. The CDR3 spells CASSQSAGGYTGELFF. The DNA of the CDR3 is TGTGCCAGCAGCCAATCAGCGGGGGGGTACACCGGGGAGCTGTTTTTT.

The chain combines TRBV30 with TRBJ1-5; 10 nucleotides align to TRBD1. The germline V gene has CDR1 GTSNPN and CDR2 SVGIG (reference sequence). The CDR3 is made up of 15 amino acids. V shed 0 bases and J 5 bases; nucleotides not matched to a gene: 4. The CDR3 spells CAWSVRQGAYQPQHF. The DNA for the CDR3 is TGTGCCTGGAGTGTCCGACAGGGGGCCTATCAGCCCCAGCATTTT.

The genes are TRBV27 and TRBJ2-3, with TRBD2 identical over 14 bases. This CDR3 region has 19 residues. CDR1 is MNHEY and CDR2 is SMNVEV in the germline V gene (reference sequence). Germline trimming cut 5 bases from V and 0 bases from J; bases unmatched to any gene: 10. The CDR3 DNA follows: TGTGCCAGCAGTACGGGACTAGCGGGGGAGGGAAGAAGCACAGATACGCAGTATTTT. Amino acids: CASSTGLAGEGRSTDTQYF.

V and J are TRBV7-2 and TRBJ2-1; TRBD1 aligns across 11 bases. This CDR3 has 17 residues. Trimming cost V 2 bases and J 5 bases; bases outside gene matches: 8. The germline V gene encodes CDR1 SGHTA and CDR2 FQGNSA. CDR3 protein: CASSLIVGQGAHNEQFF. The DNA for the CDR3 is TGTGCCAGCAGCTTAATCGTCGGACAGGGGGCCCACAATGAGCAGTTCTTC.

Of note for this clone: Other DNA sequences in the same sample also yield this CDR3. V and J are TRBV6-1 and TRBJ2-2, with TRBD2 identical over 12 bases. The CDR3 extends over 15 amino acids. Germline assignment: CDR1 MNHNS and CDR2 SASEGT. V shed 3 bases, J shed 6 bases, and the junction held 2 bases outside the gene matches. CDR3 sequence: CASSELAGGPGELFF. The CDR3 coding sequence is TGTGCCAGCAGTGAGCTAGCGGGGGGGCCCGGGGAGCTGTTTTTT.

The chain joins TRBV7-9 to TRBJ2-7, with D perhaps TRBD1 (7 bases). The CDR3 is 15 amino acids. V lost 1 base to trimming and J lost 1 base, with 11 bases between them. The germline V gene has CDR1 SEHNR and CDR2 FQNEAQ (reference sequence). The CDR3 is CASSLEGGQSYEQYF. The CDR3 DNA reads as TGTGCCAGCAGCTTAGAGGGGGGACAGTCCTACGAGCAGTACTTC.

The chain combines TRBV6-5 with TRBJ2-2; 7 positions match TRBD1. This CDR3 comprises 14 residues. V shed 8 bases, J shed 7 bases, and the junction held 10 bases outside the gene matches. Germline V gives CDR1 MNHEY, CDR2 SVGAGI. The CDR3 DNA sequence: TGTGCCAGCGGCCACAGGGGTGCAGACGGGGAGCTGTTTTTT. This gives the protein CASGHRGADGELFF.

This clone was recorded only once. The V and J genes are TRBV2 and TRBJ2-4, with unresolved D. Between the trimmed V and J ends, which lost 6 bases and 0 bases, there was a span of 9 bases. This CDR3 contains 14 residues. Germline V gives CDR1 SNHLY, CDR2 FYNNEI. The DNA of the CDR3 is TGTGCCAGCAGGCAGACACTAGCCAAAAACATTCAGTACTTC. It yields the protein CASRQTLAKNIQYF.

This clone has just a few counts. The chain couples TRBV19 to TRBJ2-7, with D maybe TRBD2 (5 bases). Trimming took 4 bases from V and 7 from J, leaving 14 bases between them. This CDR3 spans 13 amino acids. Per germline, CDR1 LNHDA and CDR2 SQIVND (reference sequence). CDR3 protein: CASSSLGGGEQYF. The CDR3 region has the DNA TGTGCCAGTAGTAGCTTGGGCGGAGGAGAGCAGTACTTC.

The chain joins TRBV6-1 to TRBJ2-7; D may be TRBD2 (6 bases). The CDR3 has 11 amino acids. V was clipped by 11 bases and J by 3 bases, with 11 bases between them. CDR1 MNHNS and CDR2 SASEGT come from the germline V gene. The CDR3 sequence is CASGDFYEQYV. As DNA, the CDR3 is TGTGCCTCGGGGGACTTCTACGAGCAGTACGTC.

V is TRBV5-1 and J is TRBJ2-5; the match to TRBD2 covers 7 bases. Germline V CDR1 and CDR2: SGHRS, YFSETQ. Germline trimming cut 0 bases from V and 3 bases from J; bases unmatched to any gene: 2. The CDR3 runs to 14 residues. CDR3 DNA: TGCGCCAGCAGCTTGGGGGGGGGAGAAGAGACCCAGTACTTC. Translating it yields CASSLGGGEETQYF. Full variable domain (missing parts from reference TRBV5-1 and TRBJ2-5): KAGVTQTPRYLIKTRGQQVTLSCSPISGHRSVSWYQQTPGQGLQFLFEYFSETQRNKGNFPGRFSGRQFSNSRSEMNVSTLELGDSALYLCASSLGGGEETQYFGPGTRLLVL.